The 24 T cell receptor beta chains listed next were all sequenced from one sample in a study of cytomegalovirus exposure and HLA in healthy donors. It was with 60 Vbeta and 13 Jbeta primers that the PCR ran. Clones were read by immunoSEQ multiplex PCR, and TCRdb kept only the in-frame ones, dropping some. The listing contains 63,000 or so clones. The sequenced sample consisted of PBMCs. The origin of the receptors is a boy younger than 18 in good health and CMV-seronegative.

Written as DNA, the CDR3 is TGTGCCAGCAGCCCCCAGACTCCTCCTGGGGAGACCCAGTACTTC. Protein: CASSPQTPPGETQYF. This chain links TRBV11-2 with TRBJ2-5; unclear D gene. This CDR3 comprises 15 residues. With 5 bases removed from V and 5 bases from J, the gap between germline ends came to 18 bases. Germline V CDR1 and CDR2: SGHAT, FQNNGV. The complete variable domain, with remaining parts taken from reference TRBV11-2 and TRBJ2-5, reads EAGVAQSPRYKIIEKRQSVAFWCNPISGHATLYWYQQILGQGPKLLIQFQNNGVVDDSQLPKDRFSAERLKGVDSTLKIQPAKLEDSAVYLCASSPQTPPGETQYFGPGTRLLVL.

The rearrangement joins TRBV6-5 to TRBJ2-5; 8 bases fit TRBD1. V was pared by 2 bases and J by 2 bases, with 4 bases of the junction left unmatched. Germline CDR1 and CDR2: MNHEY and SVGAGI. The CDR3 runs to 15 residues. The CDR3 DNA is TGTGCCAGCAGTTACCGCCGGGACAGGCAAGAGACCCAGTACTTC. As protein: CASSYRRDRQETQYF.

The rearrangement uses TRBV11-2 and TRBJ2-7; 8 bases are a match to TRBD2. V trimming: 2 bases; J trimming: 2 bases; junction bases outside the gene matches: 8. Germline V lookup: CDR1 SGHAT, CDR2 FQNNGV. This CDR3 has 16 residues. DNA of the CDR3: TGTGCCAGCAGCTTAAATCTCGGGAGGGCCCCCTACGAGCAGTACTTC. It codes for CASSLNLGRAPYEQYF. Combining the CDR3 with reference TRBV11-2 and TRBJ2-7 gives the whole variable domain EAGVAQSPRYKIIEKRQSVAFWCNPISGHATLYWYQQILGQGPKLLIQFQNNGVVDDSQLPKDRFSAERLKGVDSTLKIQPAKLEDSAVYLCASSLNLGRAPYEQYFGPGTRLTVT.

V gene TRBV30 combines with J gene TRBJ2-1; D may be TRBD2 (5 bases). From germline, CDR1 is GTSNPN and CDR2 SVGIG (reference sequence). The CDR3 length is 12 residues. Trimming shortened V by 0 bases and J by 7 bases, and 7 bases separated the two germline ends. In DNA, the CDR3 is TGTGCCTGGAGTGTACTAGTTAATGAGCAGTTCTTC. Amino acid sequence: CAWSVLVNEQFF.

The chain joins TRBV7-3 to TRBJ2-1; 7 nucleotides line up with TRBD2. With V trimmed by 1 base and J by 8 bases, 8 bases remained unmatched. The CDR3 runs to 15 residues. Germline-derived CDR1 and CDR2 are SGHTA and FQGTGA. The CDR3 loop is CASSLSGGRRDEQFF. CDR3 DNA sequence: TGTGCCAGCAGCTTAAGTGGCGGGAGAAGGGATGAGCAGTTCTTC.

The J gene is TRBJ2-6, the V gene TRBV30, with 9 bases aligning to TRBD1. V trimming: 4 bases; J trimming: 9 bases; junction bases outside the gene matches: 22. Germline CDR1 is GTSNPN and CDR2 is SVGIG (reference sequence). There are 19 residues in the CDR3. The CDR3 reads CAWNFGTGIVVGPHNVLTF. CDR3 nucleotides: TGTGCCTGGAACTTCGGGACAGGGATTGTGGTAGGTCCCCACAACGTCCTGACTTTC.

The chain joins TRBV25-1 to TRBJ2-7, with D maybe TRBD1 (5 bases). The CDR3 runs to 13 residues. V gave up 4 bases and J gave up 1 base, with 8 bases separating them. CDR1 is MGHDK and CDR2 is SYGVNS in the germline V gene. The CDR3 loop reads CASSGRQSYEQYF. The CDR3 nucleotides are TGTGCCAGCAGTGGAAGACAGTCCTACGAGCAGTACTTC.

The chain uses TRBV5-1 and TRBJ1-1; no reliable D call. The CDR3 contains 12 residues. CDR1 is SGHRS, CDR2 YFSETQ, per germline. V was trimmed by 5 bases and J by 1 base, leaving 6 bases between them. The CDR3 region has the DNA TGCGCCAGCAGAACTACGAACACTGAAGCTTTCTTT. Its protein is CASRTTNTEAFF.

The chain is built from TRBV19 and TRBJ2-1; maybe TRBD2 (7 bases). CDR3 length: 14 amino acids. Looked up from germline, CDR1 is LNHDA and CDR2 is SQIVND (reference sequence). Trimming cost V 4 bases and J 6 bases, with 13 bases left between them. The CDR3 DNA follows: TGTGCCAGTAGTACCGGAGGGGGGGGCAATGAGCAGTTCTTC. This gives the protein CASSTGGGGNEQFF.

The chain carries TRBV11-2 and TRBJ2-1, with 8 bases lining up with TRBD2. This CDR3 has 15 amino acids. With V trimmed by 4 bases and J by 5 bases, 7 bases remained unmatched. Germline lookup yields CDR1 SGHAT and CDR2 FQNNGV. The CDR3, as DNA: TGTGCCAGCAGCTCCCTCGGGGGGGGAGACAATGAGCAGTTCTTC. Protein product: CASSSLGGGDNEQFF.

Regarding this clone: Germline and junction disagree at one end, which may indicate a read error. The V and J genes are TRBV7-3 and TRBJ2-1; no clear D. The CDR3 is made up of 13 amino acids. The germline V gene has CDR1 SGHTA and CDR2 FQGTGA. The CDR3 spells CASSLISSNEQFF. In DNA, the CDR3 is TGTGCCAGCAGCTTAATTTCCTCCAATGAGCAGTTCTTC.

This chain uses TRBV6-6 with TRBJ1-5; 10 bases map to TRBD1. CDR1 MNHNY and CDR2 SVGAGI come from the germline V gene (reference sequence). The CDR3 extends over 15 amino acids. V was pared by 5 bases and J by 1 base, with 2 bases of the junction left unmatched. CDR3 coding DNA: TGTGCCAGCAGTGTGACAGGGGGCAGCAATCAGCCCCAGCATTTT. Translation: CASSVTGGSNQPQHF.

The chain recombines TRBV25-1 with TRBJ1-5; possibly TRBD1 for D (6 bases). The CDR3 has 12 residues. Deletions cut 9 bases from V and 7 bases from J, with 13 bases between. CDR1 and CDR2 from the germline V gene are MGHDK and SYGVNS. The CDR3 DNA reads TGTGCCAGTTCCGGGGGGGCGCAGCCCCAGCATTTT. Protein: CASSGGAQPQHF.

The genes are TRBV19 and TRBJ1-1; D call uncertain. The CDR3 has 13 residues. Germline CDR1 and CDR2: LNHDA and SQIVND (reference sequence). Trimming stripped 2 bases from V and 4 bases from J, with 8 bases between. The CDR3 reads CASSIKQLTEAFF. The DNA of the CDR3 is TGTGCCAGTAGTATAAAACAGCTCACTGAAGCTTTCTTT. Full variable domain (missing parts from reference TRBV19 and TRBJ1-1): DGGITQSPKYLFRKEGQNVTLSCEQNLNHDAMYWYRQDPGQGLRLIYYSQIVNDFQKGDIAEGYSVSREKKESFPLTVTSAQKNPTAFYLCASSIKQLTEAFFGQGTRLTVV.

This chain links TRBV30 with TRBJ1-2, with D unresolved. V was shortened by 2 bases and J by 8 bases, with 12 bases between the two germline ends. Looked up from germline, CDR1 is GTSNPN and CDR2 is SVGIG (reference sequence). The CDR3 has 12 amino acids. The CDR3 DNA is TGTGCCTGGAGTTTGAGGCCACGGGGCTACACCTTC. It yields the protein CAWSLRPRGYTF.

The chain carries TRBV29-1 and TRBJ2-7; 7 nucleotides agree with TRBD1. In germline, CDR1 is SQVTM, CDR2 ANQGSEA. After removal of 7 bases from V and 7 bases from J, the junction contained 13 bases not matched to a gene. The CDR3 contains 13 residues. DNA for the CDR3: TGCAGCGCCCAGGGCTGGACAGGAGGTGAGCAGTACTTC. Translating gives CSAQGWTGGEQYF.

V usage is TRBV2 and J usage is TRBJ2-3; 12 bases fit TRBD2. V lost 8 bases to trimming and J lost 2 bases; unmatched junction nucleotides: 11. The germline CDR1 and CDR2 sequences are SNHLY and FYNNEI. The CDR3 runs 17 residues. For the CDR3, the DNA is TGTGCCAGCCGGCGACTAGCGGGAGTGGGGAACACAGATACGCAGTATTTT. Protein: CASRRLAGVGNTDTQYF.

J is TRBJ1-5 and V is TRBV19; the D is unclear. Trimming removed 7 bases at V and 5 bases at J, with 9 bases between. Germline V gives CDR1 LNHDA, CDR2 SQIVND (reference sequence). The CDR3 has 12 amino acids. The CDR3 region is CASKVRYQPQHF. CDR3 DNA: TGTGCCAGTAAAGTCCGGTATCAGCCCCAGCATTTT. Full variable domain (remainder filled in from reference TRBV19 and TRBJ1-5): DGGITQSPKYLFRKEGQNVTLSCEQNLNHDAMYWYRQDPGQGLRLIYYSQIVNDFQKGDIAEGYSVSREKKESFPLTVTSAQKNPTAFYLCASKVRYQPQHFGDGTRLSIL.

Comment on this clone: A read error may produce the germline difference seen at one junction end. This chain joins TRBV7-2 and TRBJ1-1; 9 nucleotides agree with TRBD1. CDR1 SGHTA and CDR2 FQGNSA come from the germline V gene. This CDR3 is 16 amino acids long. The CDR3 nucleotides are TGTGCCAACAGCTTACGACAGGGGGAGATGAACACTGAAGCTTTCTTT. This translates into CANSLRQGEMNTEAFF.

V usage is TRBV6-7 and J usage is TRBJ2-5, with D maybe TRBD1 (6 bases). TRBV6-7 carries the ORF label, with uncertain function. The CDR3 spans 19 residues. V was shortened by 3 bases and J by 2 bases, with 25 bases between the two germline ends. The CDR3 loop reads CASSYRAAIRLRGQETQYF. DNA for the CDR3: TGTGCCAGCAGTTATCGGGCGGCCATCCGCCTCAGGGGACAAGAGACCCAGTACTTC.

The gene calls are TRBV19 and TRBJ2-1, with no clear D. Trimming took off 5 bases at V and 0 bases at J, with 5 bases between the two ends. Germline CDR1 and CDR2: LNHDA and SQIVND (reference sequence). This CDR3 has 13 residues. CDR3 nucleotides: TGTGCCAGTAGTGCTAGCTCCTACAATGAGCAGTTCTTC. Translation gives CASSASSYNEQFF.

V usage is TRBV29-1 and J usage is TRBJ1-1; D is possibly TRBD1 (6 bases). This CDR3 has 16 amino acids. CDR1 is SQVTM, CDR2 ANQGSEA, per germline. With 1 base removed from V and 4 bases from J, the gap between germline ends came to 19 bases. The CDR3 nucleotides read TGCAGCGTTGAAGGGTATCGGGGGGAGGGGGGCACTGAAGCTTTCTTT. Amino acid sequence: CSVEGYRGEGGTEAFF. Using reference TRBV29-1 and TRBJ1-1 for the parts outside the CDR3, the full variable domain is SAVISQKPSRDICQRGTSLTIQCQVDSQVTMMFWYRQQPGQSLTLIATANQGSEATYESGFVIDKFPISRPNLTFSTLTVSNMSPEDSSIYLCSVEGYRGEGGTEAFFGQGTRLTVV.

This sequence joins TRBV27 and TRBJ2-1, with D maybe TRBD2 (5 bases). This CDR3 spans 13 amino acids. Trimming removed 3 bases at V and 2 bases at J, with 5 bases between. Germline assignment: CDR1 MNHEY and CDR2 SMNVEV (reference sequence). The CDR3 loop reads CASSFGAYNEQFF. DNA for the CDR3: TGTGCCAGCAGTTTCGGGGCCTACAATGAGCAGTTCTTC.

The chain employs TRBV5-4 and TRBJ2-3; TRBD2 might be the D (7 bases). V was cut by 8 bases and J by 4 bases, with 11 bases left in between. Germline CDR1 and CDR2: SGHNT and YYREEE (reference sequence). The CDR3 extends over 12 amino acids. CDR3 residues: CASSGGSDTQYF. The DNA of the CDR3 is TGTGCCAGTTCGGGGGGCTCAGATACGCAGTATTTT.